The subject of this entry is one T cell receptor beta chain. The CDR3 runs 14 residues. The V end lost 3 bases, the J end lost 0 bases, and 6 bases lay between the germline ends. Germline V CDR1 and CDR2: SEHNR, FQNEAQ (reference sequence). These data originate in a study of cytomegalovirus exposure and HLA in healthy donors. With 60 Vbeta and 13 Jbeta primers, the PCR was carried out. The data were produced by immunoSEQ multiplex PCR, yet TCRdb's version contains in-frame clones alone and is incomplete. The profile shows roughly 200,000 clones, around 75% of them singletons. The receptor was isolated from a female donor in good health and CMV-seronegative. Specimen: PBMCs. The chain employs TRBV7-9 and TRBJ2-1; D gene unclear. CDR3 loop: CASSFPGSYNEQFF. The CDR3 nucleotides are TGTGCCAGCAGCTTCCCAGGCTCCTACAATGAGCAGTTCTTC.